The text below deals with one T cell receptor beta chain. Its antigen is still unknown. The sample comes from a study of T-cell memory formation after mild COVID-19. Findings of the study overall: Pre-infection memory already had some responding clones, implying cross-reactive memory joined.

Each CDR3 protein is one row after TCRdb ran MiXCR on the 5' RACE reads. Of hundreds of thousands of distinct CDR3 sequences detected, around 27% appear once; the ten largest clones hold approximately 15%. This CDR3 contains 15 residues. The ends lost 3 bases at V and 0 bases at J; junction bases unmatched: 3. The sequence came from an adult woman who had mild COVID-19 (a few samples of this study predate the infection). Cell type and time point are not known. The V and J genes are TRBV12-3 or TRBV12-4 and TRBJ2-3; TRBD1 agrees at 7 bases. The source material was PBMCs or a T cell subset sorted from them (not recorded which). For the CDR3, the DNA is TGTGCCAGCAGTTTTAGGGGGCTAAGCACAGATACGCAGTATTTT. Its protein product is CASSFRGLSTDTQYF.